Shown below are 10 T cell receptor beta chains from a single sample sequenced in a study of blood T cell repertoires in COVID-19. Libraries were prepared by immunoSEQ multiplex PCR; TCRdb keeps only in-frame clonotypes and omits some of them. This table holds under 80,000 clones, roughly 92% found once. Material for sequencing was peripheral blood. These receptor sequences come from a human donor in a cohort sampled during active COVID-19.

This clone was found once. This chain uses TRBV7-2 with TRBJ1-2; 7 nucleotides line up with TRBD1. Germline CDR1 and CDR2: SGHTA and FQGNSA. The CDR3 loop spans 17 amino acids. Germline trimming cut 1 base from V and 6 bases from J; bases unmatched to any gene: 14. The CDR3, as DNA: TGTGCCAGCAGCTTAGAGGAGTTGACAGGGATTGTTCATGGCTACACCTTC. As protein: CASSLEELTGIVHGYTF.

This rearrangement joins TRBV25-1 to TRBJ2-1; 10 nucleotides line up with TRBD2. The CDR3 sequence is 14 residues long. Trimming at V came to 9 bases and at J to 7 bases, leaving 9 bases not matched to a gene. In germline, CDR1 is MGHDK, CDR2 SYGVNS. CDR3 sequence (DNA): TGTGCCAGAAAGCGGGGGGGCCTGGGAAATGAGCAGTTCTTC. This translates into CARKRGGLGNEQFF.

This clone was observed a single time. The gene calls are TRBV6-2 or TRBV6-3 and TRBJ2-7, with D possibly being TRBD2 (6 bases). V was cut by 5 bases and J by 0 bases, with 20 bases left in between. This CDR3 is built from 17 residues. CDR1 MNHEY and CDR2 SVGEGT come from the germline V gene. In DNA form, the CDR3 reads TGTGCCAGCAGTCACGGGTGGACAACCGGGAGCTCCTACGAGCAGTACTTC. It is translated as CASSHGWTTGSSYEQYF.

The chain employs TRBV3-1 (or the pseudogene TRBV3-2) and TRBJ2-3, with 10 bases matching TRBD2. CDR1 LGHDT and CDR2 YNNKEL come from the germline V gene (reference sequence). The length of the CDR3 is 17 residues. With 4 bases clipped from V and 1 base from J, the junction kept 8 bases outside the gene matches. The CDR3 sequence is CASSPLLAGGRTDTQYF. CDR3 DNA: TGTGCCAGCAGCCCCCTGTTAGCGGGGGGCCGCACAGATACGCAGTATTTT.

This rearrangement joins TRBV30 to TRBJ1-2; 9 nucleotides match TRBD1. CDR1 is GTSNPN, CDR2 SVGIG, per germline (reference sequence). CDR3 length: 13 amino acids. The J segment lost 8 bases and the V segment lost 2 bases, leaving 6 bases of the junction unmatched. CDR3 loop: CAWSTQGAMGYTF. For the CDR3, the DNA is TGTGCCTGGAGTACACAGGGGGCAATGGGCTACACCTTC.

V is TRBV9 and J is TRBJ2-1, with 7 bases aligning to TRBD2. Germline CDR1 SGDLS, CDR2 YYNGEE. CDR3 size: 15 residues. Trimming removed 4 bases from V and 0 bases from J; junction bases left unmatched: 4. For the CDR3, the DNA is TGTGCCAGCAGCATGGGGGGGAGCTCCTACAATGAGCAGTTCTTC. Residues: CASSMGGSSYNEQFF.

The chain has TRBV28 and TRBJ1-2, with D perhaps TRBD1 (5 bases). This CDR3 comprises 14 residues. Germline-derived CDR1 and CDR2 are MDHEN and SYDVKM. Trimming removed 1 base at V and 8 bases at J, with 14 bases between. The CDR3 protein is CASSLSPGSGGYTF. In DNA, the CDR3 is TGTGCCAGCAGTTTATCCCCAGGGTCGGGCGGCTACACCTTC.

The chain has TRBV7-2 and TRBJ2-1; D is perhaps TRBD2 (6 bases). V was trimmed by 1 base and J by 0 bases, leaving 13 bases between them. This CDR3 region has 17 residues. The V gene's germline CDR1 is SGHTA and CDR2 FQGNSA. The CDR3 DNA reads TGTGCCAGCAGCTTAGAGCCCGGGAGTTCCTCCTACAATGAGCAGTTCTTC. The encoded protein is CASSLEPGSSSYNEQFF.

This rearrangement joins TRBV7-6 to TRBJ2-1; 10 nucleotides agree with TRBD2. There are 16 residues in the CDR3. Unmatched junction bases numbered 19, after V lost 5 bases and J lost 15 bases. Germline CDR1 is SGHVS and CDR2 is FNYEAQ. The CDR3 coding sequence is TGTGCCAGCAGCCCTCTGGATCGAGCGGGGGGGCCCGGGGCGTTCTTC. Protein product: CASSPLDRAGGPGAFF. The full variable domain, in which reference TRBV7-6 and TRBJ2-1 provide the parts outside the CDR3, is GAGVSQSPRYKVTKRGQDVALRCDPISGHVSLYWYRQALGQGPEFLTYFNYEAQQDKSGLPNDRFSAERPEGSISTLTIQRTEQRDSAMYRCASSPLDRAGGPGAFFGPGTRLTVL.

Of note for this clone: The same CDR3 also results from other DNA sequences found in this sample. The rearrangement joins TRBV7-3 to TRBJ1-1; D gene unclear. Trimming removed 0 bases at V and 1 base at J, with 3 bases between. The CDR3 is 13 amino acids. Germline V CDR1 and CDR2: SGHTA, FQGTGA. The CDR3 reads CASSLTGNTEAFF. The DNA of the CDR3 is TGTGCCAGCAGCTTAACCGGGAACACTGAAGCTTTCTTT.